This T cell receptor (beta chain) was captured in a study of blood T cells in healthy people across ages. Through a sample-barcoded 5' primer and a J-beta primer mix, a second PCR was run for roughly 6 to 12 cycles. MiXCR, applied by TCRdb to the 5' RACE reads, yields one record per CDR3 protein. Of some 800,000 distinct CDR3 sequences in the sample, 20% to 25% were seen once. The CDR3 is made up of 13 amino acids. V was pared by 2 bases and J by 10 bases, with 6 bases of the junction left unmatched. Germline values: CDR1 SQVTM, CDR2 ANQGSEA. Another study also made use of these data, one on T cells of mothers and their children.

The specimen was blood. This sequence joins TRBV29-1 and TRBJ2-4, with TRBD1 matching 9 bases. The source is a boy under 18 in good health. The chain's CDR3 is CSVEPQGAGIQYF. Here the CDR3 DNA reads TGCAGCGTTGAACCACAGGGGGCAGGGATTCAGTACTTC. Variable domain in full (rest from reference TRBV29-1 and TRBJ2-4): SAVISQKPSRDICQRGTSLTIQCQVDSQVTMMFWYRQQPGQSLTLIATANQGSEATYESGFVIDKFPISRPNLTFSTLTVSNMSPEDSSIYLCSVEPQGAGIQYFGAGTRLSVL.